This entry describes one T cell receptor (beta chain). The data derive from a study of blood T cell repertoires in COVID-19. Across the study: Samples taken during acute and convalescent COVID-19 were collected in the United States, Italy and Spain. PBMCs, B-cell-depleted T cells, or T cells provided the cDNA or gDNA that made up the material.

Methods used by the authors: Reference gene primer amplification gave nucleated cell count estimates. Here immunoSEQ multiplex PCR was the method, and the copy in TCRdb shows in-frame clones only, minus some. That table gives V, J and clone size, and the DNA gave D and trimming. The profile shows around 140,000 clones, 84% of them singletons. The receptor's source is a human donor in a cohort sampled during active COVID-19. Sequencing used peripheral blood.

CDR3 in DNA: TGTGCCAGCAGCCAAGATAGCGGGGGAAACTATGGCTACACCTTC. Its translation is CASSQDSGGNYGYTF. V and J are TRBV14 and TRBJ1-2; perhaps TRBD1 as D (5 bases). CDR3 length: 15 residues. The V and J ends lost 0 bases and 2 bases respectively, with 10 bases between them. Per the germline V gene, CDR1 is SGHDN and CDR2 is FVKESK.